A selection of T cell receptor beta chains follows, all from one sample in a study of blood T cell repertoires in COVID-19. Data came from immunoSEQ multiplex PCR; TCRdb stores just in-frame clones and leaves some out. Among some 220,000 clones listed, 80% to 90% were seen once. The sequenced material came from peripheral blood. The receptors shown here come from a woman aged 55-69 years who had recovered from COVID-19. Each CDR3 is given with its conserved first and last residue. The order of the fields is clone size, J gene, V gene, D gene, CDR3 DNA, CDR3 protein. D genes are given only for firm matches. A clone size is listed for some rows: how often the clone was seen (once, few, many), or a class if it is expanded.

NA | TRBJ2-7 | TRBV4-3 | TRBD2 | TGCGCCAGCAGCCAACTAGCGGGGGTTCCTACCTACGAGCAGTACTTC | CASSQLAGVPTYEQYF
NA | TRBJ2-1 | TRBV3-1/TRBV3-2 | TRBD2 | TGTGCCAGCAGCCAGGCGGGGGGAACCTACAATGAGCAGTTCTTC | CASSQAGGTYNEQFF
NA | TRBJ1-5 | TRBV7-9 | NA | TGTGCCAGCAGCTTAGGCAGGGGTCAGCCCCAGCATTTT | CASSLGRGQPQHF
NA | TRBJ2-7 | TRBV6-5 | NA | TGTGCCAGCAGTAAATCCCCAGTGCGGTACGAGCAGTACTTC | CASSKSPVRYEQYF
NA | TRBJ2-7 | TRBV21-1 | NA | TGTGCCAGCAGCAAAATAGACTGGGCCATGGGAGGGAAGGGATACGAGCAGTACTTC | CASSKIDWAMGGKGYEQYF
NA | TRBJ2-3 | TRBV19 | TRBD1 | TGTGCCAGTAGTATCGGACAGGGTTGGGATACGCAGTATTTT | CASSIGQGWDTQYF
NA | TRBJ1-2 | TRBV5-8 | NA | TGTGCCAGCAGCAGGGACACGGCGTACTATGGCTACACCTTC | CASSRDTAYYGYTF
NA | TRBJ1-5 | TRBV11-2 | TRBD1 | TGTGCCAGCAGCTTGGGCGGACAGGGGTACCAGCCCCAGCATTTT | CASSLGGQGYQPQHF
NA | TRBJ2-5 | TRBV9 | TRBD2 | TGTGCCAGCAGCGAAACTAGCGGGGTGCTGGTGGAGACCCAGTACTTC | CASSETSGVLVETQYF
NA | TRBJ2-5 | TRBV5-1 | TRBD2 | TGCGCCAGCAGTCAGGGATCTAGCGGGGGAATGGAAGAGACCCAGTACTTC | CASSQGSSGGMEETQYF
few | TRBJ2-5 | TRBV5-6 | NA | TGTGCCAGCAGCTTGGGACTAGATGTGGAGACCCAGTACTTC | CASSLGLDVETQYF
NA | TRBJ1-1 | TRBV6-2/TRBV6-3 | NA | TGTGCCAGCAGTTACTCGGACAGTTTAGACGCTTTCTTT | CASSYSDSLDAFF
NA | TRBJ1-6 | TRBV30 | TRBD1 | TGTGCCTGGTCCCCACCACCCCTGTCGACAGGGGGCAGATCACCCCTCCACTTT | CAWSPPPLSTGGRSPLHF
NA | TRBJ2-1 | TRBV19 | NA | TGTGCCAGTAACTCAGGGGTTTGGAATGAGCAGTTCTTC | CASNSGVWNEQFF
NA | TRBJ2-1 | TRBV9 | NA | TGTGCCAGCAGCGTCGGACAGCAGAGCTCCTACAATGAGCAGTTCTTC | CASSVGQQSSYNEQFF
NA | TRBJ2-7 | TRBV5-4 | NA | TGTGCCAGCAGCTTGGGCGCGGGACGGTCCTACGAGCAGTACTTC | CASSLGAGRSYEQYF
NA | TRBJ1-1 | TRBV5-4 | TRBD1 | TGTGCCAGCAGCACCCCGGGACAGGGGAACACTGAAGCTTTCTTT | CASSTPGQGNTEAFF
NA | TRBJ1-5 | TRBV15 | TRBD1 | TGTGCCACCAGCAGTAAGGGACAGTATAGCAATCAGCCCCAGCATTTT | CATSSKGQYSNQPQHF
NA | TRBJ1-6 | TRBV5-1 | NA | TGCGCCAGCAGCGTCACTACAGGGTACAATTCACCCCTCCACTTT | CASSVTTGYNSPLHF
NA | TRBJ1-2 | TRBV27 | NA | TGTGCCAGCAGGAGCCGAGGATCTAACTATGGCTACACCTTC | CASRSRGSNYGYTF
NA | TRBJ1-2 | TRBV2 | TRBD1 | TGTGCCAGCAACTACTGGGACAGGGGGTTCGCATTTTATGGCTACACCTTC | CASNYWDRGFAFYGYTF
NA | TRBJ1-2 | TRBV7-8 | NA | TGTGCCAGCAGCTCATCCCGAGGGGGGGGAGTTGGCTACACCTTC | CASSSSRGGGVGYTF
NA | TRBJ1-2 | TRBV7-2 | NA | TGTGCCAGCAGCTTATCGGGAATCTATGGCTACACCTTC | CASSLSGIYGYTF
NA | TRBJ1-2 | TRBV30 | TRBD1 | TGTGCCTGGAGCCTCCCGGGACAGGGGGTCAGCTATGGCTACACCTTC | CAWSLPGQGVSYGYTF
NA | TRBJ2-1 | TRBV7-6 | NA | TGTGCCAGCAGCACCCCGGAGTATCTTAACAATGAGCAGTTCTTC | CASSTPEYLNNEQFF
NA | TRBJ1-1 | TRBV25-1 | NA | TGTGCCAGCCGGCAAGGGGTGAAAGCTTTCTTT | CASRQGVKAFF
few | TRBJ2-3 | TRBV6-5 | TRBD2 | TGTGCCAGCAGTTACGACGGGCTAGCGGGCACAGATACGCAGTATTTT | CASSYDGLAGTDTQYF
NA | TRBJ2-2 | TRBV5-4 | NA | TGTGCCAGCAGCCTACTAGGTCGGGGGGAGCTGTTTTTT | CASSLLGRGELFF
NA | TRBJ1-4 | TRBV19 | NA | TGTGCCAGTAGTCCTTCTACGGGGGATTATGAAAAACTGTTTTTT | CASSPSTGDYEKLFF
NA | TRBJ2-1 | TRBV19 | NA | TGTGCCAGTAGCCGGGGAAAAGGGCTCAATGAGCAGTTCTTC | CASSRGKGLNEQFF
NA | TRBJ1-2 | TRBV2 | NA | TGTGCCAGCAGTGTGGGCACAGCTAACTATGGCTACACCTTC | CASSVGTANYGYTF
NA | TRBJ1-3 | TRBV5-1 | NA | TGCGCCAGCAGTACGGACTTCGGAAACACCATATATTTT | CASSTDFGNTIYF
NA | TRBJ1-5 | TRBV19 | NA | TGTGCCAGCAGCTCAACTCCAGGGAGGGGCAATCAGCCCCAGCATTTT | CASSSTPGRGNQPQHF
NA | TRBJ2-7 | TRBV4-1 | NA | TGCGCCAGCAGCCAAGCTGGACAGACGACTAACGAGCAGTACTTC | CASSQAGQTTNEQYF
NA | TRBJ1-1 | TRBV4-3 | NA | TGCGCCAGCAGCCAAGCATCCGCGGGCACTGAAGCTTTCTTT | CASSQASAGTEAFF
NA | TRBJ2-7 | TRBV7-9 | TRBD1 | TGTGCCACCCAGGGGGCCAACTCCTACGAGCAGTACTTC | CATQGANSYEQYF
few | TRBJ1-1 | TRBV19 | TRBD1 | TGTGCCAGTATCGGACAGGGCACTGAAGCTTTCTTT | CASIGQGTEAFF
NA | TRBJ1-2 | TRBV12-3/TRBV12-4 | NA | TGTGCCAGCAGTAATAGGAACAGCTATGGCTACACCTTC | CASSNRNSYGYTF
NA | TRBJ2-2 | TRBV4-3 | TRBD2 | TGCGCCAGCAGCCCGGGGACTAGCGGGTACACCGGGGAGCTGTTTTTT | CASSPGTSGYTGELFF
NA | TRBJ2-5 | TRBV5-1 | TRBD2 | TGCGCCAGCAGCTCAGGACTAGCGGGAGAGACCCAGTACTTC | CASSSGLAGETQYF
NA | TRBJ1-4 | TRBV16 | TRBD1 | TGTGCCAGCAGCCCCTCGGGCAGGGGGCTTGAAAAACTGTTTTTT | CASSPSGRGLEKLFF
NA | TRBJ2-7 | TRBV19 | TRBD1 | TGTGCCAGTAGTACTCTAGGGACAGCCGGAGAGCAGTACTTC | CASSTLGTAGEQYF
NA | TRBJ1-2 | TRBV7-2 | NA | TGTGCCAGCAGCCCCGCTAGGACGGGGGACTATGGCTACACCTTC | CASSPARTGDYGYTF
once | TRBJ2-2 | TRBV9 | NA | TGTGCCAGCAGCGATACCGGGACAACGAACACCGGGGAGCTGTTTTTT | CASSDTGTTNTGELFF
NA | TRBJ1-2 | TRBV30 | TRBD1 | TGTGCCTGGAGTGTACTAAGGGGGCTCTATGGCTACACCTTC | CAWSVLRGLYGYTF
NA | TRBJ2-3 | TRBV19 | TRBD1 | TGTGCCAGTAGCCTCCGACAGGGGGCGGACACAGATACGCAGTATTTT | CASSLRQGADTDTQYF
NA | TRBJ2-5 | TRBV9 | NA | TGTGCCAGCAGCGTAGGAGGGGGATCAGAGACCCAGTACTTC | CASSVGGGSETQYF
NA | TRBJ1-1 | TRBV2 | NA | TGTGCCAGCAATGTGGGGGGGCGCACTGAAGCTTTCTTT | CASNVGGRTEAFF